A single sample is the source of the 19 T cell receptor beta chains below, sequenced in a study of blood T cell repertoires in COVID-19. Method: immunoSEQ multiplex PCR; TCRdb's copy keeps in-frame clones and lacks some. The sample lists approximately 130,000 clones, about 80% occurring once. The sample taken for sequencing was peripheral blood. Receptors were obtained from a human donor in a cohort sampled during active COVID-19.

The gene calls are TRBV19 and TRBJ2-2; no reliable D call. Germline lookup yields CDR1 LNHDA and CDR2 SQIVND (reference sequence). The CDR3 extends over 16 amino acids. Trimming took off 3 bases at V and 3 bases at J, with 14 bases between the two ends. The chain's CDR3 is CASSIPTTTYTGELFF. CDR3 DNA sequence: TGTGCCAGTAGTATTCCCACTACTACCTACACCGGGGAGCTGTTTTTT. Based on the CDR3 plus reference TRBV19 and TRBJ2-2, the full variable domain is DGGITQSPKYLFRKEGQNVTLSCEQNLNHDAMYWYRQDPGQGLRLIYYSQIVNDFQKGDIAEGYSVSREKKESFPLTVTSAQKNPTAFYLCASSIPTTTYTGELFFGEGSRLTVL.

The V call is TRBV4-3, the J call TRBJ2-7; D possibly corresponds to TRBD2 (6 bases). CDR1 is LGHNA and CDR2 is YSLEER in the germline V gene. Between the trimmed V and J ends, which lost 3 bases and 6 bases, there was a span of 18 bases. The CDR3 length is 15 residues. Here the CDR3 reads CASSHSRGLSSEQYF. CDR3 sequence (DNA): TGCGCCAGCAGCCACAGCCGGGGACTTTCCAGCGAGCAGTACTTC.

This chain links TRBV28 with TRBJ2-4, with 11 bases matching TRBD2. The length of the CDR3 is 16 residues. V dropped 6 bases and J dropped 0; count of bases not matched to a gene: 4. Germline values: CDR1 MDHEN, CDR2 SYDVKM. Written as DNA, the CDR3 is TGTGCCAGCAGCCGTAGCGGGGGGGTAGCCAAAAACATTCAGTACTTC. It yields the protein CASSRSGGVAKNIQYF.

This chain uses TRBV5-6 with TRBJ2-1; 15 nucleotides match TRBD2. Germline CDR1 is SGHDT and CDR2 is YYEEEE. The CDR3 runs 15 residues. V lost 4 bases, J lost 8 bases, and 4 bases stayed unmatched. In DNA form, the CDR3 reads TGTGCCAGCAGCGGACTAGCGGGGGGGCCTGATGAGCAGTTCTTC. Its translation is CASSGLAGGPDEQFF.

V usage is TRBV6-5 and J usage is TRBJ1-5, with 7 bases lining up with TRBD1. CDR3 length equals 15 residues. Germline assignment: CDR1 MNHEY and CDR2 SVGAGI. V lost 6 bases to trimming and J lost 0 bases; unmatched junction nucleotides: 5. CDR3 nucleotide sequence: TGTGCCAGCAGGGGGAACAGGGGTAGCAATCAGCCCCAGCATTTT. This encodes CASRGNRGSNQPQHF.

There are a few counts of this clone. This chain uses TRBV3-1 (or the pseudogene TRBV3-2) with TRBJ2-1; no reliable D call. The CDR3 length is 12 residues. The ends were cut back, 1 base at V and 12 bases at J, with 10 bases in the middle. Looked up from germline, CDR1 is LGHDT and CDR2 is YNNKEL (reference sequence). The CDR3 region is CASSQASVGQFF. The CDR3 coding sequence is TGTGCCAGCAGCCAAGCGAGCGTTGGGCAGTTCTTC.

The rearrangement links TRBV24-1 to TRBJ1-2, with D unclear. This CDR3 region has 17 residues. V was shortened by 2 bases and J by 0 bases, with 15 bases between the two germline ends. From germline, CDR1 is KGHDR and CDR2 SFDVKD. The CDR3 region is CATSDSATQAANYGYTF. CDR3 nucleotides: TGTGCCACCAGTGATTCTGCAACCCAGGCCGCTAACTATGGCTACACCTTC.

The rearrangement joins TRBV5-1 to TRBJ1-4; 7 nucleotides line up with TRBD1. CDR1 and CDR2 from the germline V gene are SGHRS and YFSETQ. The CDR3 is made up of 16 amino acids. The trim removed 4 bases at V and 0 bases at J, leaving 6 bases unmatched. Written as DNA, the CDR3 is TGCGCCAGCAGCACAGGGGTAGCGGCAACTAATGAAAAACTGTTTTTT. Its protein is CASSTGVAATNEKLFF.

The CDR3 sequence: CATVGRENTEAFF. CDR3 DNA sequence: TGTGCCACAGTGGGGCGGGAAAACACTGAAGCTTTCTTT. The chain links TRBV10-3 to TRBJ1-1; D is possibly TRBD1 (5 bases). Germline lookup yields CDR1 ENHRY and CDR2 SYGVKD. The germline V and J ends were trimmed by 10 bases and 2 bases, with 14 bases remaining between them. This CDR3 spans 13 amino acids.

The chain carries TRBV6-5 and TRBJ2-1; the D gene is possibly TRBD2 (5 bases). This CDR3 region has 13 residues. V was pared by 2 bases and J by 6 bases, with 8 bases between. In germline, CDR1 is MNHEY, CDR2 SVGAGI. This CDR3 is CASSYGRSNEQFF. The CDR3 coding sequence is TGTGCCAGCAGTTACGGGAGATCCAATGAGCAGTTCTTC.

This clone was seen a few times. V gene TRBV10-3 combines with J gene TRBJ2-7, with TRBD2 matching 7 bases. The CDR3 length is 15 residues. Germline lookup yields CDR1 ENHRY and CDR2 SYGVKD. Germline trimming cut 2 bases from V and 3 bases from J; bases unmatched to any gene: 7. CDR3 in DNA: TGTGCCATCAGTGAGACAGGACTAGATCTCTACGAGCAGTACTTC. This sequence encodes CAISETGLDLYEQYF.

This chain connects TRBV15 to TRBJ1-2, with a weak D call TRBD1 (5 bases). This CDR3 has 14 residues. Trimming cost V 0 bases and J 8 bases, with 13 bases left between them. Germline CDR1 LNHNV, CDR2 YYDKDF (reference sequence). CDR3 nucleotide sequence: TGTGCCACCAGCAGAGATATGGTGGGGCGAGGCTACACCTTC. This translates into CATSRDMVGRGYTF.

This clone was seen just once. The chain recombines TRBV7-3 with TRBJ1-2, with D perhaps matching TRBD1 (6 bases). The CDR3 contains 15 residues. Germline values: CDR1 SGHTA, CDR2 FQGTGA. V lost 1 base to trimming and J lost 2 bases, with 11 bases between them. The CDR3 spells CASSLMVGQNYGYTF. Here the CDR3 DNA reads TGTGCCAGCAGCTTAATGGTCGGACAGAACTATGGCTACACCTTC.

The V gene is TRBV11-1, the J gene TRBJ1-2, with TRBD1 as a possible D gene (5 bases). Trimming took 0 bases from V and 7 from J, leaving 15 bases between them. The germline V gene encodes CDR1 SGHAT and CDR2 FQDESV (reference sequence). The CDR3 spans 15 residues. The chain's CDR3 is CASSLAPRGYGGYTF. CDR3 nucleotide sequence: TGTGCCAGCAGCTTAGCCCCCCGGGGGTACGGTGGCTACACCTTC.

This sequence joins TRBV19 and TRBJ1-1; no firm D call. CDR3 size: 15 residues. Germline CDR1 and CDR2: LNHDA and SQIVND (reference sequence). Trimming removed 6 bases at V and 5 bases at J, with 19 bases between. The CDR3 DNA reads TGTGCCAGTAGGAGTCTTACCGGTGCGAGGACTGAAGCTTTCTTT. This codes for CASRSLTGARTEAFF. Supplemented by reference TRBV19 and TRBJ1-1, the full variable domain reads DGGITQSPKYLFRKEGQNVTLSCEQNLNHDAMYWYRQDPGQGLRLIYYSQIVNDFQKGDIAEGYSVSREKKESFPLTVTSAQKNPTAFYLCASRSLTGARTEAFFGQGTRLTVV.

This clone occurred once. The CDR3 is CATSRRTSGKETQYF. In DNA, the CDR3 is TGTGCCACCAGCAGACGGACTAGCGGGAAAGAGACCCAGTACTTC. V gene TRBV15 combines with J gene TRBJ2-5; TRBD2 matches at 12 bases. J lost 3 bases, V lost 2 bases, and 1 base had no gene match. The V gene's germline CDR1 is LNHNV and CDR2 YYDKDF (reference sequence). This CDR3 spans 15 amino acids.

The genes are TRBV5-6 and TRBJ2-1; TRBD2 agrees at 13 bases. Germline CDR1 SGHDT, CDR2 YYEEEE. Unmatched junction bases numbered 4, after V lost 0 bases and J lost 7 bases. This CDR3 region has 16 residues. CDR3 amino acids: CASSLVRTSGRNEQFF. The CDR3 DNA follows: TGTGCCAGCAGCTTGGTCAGGACTAGCGGGAGAAATGAGCAGTTCTTC.

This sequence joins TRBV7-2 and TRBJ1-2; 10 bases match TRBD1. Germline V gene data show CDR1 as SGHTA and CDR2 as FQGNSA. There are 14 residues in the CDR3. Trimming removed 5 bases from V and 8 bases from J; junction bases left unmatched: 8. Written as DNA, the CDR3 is TGTGCCAGCAGCCCGACAGGGGGCTCCTTAGGCTACACCTTC. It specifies CASSPTGGSLGYTF.

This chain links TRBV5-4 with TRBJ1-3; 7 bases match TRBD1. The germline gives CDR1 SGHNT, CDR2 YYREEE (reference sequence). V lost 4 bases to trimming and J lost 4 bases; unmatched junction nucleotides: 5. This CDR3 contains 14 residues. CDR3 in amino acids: CASSPRTGGNTIYF. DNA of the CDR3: TGTGCCAGCAGCCCTAGGACAGGAGGAAACACCATATATTTT.